The present TCR beta chain was sequenced within a study of cytomegalovirus exposure and HLA in healthy donors. The PCR was carried out with 60 Vbeta primers and 13 Jbeta primers. The protocol was immunoSEQ multiplex PCR, while the TCRdb copy is restricted to in-frame clones and leaves out a portion. The repertoire consists of about 100,000 clones, with about 80% occurring once and the leading ten covering around 4%. Unmatched junction bases numbered 7, after V lost 4 bases and J lost 0 bases. Germline CDR1 SGHRS, CDR2 YFSETQ. The CDR3 has 16 residues. The TCR was taken from a man aged 35-49 years in good health and CMV-seronegative. Sequenced sample: PBMCs. The V gene is TRBV5-1, the J gene TRBJ1-3; 7 positions match TRBD1. CDR3 DNA: TGCGCCAGCAGCGGATGGACAGGCCCCTCTGGAAACACCATATATTTT. It encodes CASSGWTGPSGNTIYF. Full variable domain (outside the CDR3, taken from reference TRBV5-1 and TRBJ1-3): KAGVTQTPRYLIKTRGQQVTLSCSPISGHRSVSWYQQTPGQGLQFLFEYFSETQRNKGNFPGRFSGRQFSNSRSEMNVSTLELGDSALYLCASSGWTGPSGNTIYFGEGSWLTVV.